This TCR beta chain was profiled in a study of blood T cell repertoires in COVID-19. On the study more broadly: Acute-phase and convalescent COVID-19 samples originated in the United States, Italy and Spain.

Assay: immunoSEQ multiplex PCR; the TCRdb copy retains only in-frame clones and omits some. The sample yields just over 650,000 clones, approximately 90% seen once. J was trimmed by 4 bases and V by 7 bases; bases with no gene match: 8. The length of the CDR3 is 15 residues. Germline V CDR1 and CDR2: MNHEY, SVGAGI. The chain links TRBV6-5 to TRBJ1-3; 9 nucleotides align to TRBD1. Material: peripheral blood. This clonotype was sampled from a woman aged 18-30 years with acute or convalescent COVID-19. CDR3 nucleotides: TGTGCCAGCACCCCTCCGGGACAGGGAGGAAACACCATATATTTT. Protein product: CASTPPGQGGNTIYF.